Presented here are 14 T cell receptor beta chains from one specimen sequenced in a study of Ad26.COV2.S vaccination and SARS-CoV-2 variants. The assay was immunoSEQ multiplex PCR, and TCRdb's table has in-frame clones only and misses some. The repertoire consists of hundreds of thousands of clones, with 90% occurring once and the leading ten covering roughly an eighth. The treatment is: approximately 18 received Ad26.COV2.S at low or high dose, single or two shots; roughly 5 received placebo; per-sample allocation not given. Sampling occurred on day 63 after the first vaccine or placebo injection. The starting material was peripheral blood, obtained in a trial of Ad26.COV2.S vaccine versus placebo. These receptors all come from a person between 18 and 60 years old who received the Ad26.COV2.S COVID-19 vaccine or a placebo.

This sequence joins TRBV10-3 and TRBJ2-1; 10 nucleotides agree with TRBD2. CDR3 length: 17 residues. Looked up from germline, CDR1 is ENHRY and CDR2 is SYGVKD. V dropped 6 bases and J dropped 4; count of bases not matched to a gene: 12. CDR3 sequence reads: CAIRPPTSGDPYNEQFF. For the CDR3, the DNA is TGTGCCATCAGACCACCCACTAGCGGGGACCCTTACAATGAGCAGTTCTTC.

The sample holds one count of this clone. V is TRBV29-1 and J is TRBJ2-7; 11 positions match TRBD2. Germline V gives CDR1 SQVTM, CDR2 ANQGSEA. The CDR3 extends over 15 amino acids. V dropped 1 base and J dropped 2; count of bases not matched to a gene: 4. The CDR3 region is CSVEGGLAAPYEQYF. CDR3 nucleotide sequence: TGCAGCGTTGAAGGGGGACTAGCGGCCCCCTACGAGCAGTACTTC.

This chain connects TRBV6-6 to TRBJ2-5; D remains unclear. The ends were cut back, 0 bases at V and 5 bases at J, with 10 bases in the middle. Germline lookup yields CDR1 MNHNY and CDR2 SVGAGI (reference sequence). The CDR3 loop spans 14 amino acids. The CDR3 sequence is CASSYSTVGETQYF. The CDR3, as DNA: TGTGCCAGCAGTTACTCGACGGTTGGGGAGACCCAGTACTTC.

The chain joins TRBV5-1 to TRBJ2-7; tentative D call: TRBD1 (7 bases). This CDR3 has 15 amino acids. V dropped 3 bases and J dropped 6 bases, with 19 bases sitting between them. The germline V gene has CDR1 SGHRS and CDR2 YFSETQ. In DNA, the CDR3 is TGCGCCAGCAGCTACGGAGGGACAGATAACTCCGAGCAGTACTTC. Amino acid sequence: CASSYGGTDNSEQYF.

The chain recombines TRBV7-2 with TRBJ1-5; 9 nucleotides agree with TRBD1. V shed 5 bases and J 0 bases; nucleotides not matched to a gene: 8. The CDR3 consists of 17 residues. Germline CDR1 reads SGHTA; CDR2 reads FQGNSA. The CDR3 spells CASSSTGTGISNQPQHF. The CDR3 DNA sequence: TGTGCCAGCAGCAGCACCGGGACAGGGATTAGCAATCAGCCCCAGCATTTT.

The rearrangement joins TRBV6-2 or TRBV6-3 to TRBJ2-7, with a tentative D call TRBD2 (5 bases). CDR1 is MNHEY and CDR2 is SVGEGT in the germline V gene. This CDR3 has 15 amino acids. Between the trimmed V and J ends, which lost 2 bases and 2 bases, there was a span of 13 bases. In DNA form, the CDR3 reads TGTGCCAGCAGTTACGCGGGTAGCCAGGCCTACGAGCAGTACTTC. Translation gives CASSYAGSQAYEQYF.

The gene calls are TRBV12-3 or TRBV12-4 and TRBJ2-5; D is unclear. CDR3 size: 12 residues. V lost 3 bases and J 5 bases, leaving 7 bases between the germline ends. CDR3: CASSFLGETQYF. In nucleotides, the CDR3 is TGTGCCAGCAGTTTCCTGGGGGAGACCCAGTACTTC.

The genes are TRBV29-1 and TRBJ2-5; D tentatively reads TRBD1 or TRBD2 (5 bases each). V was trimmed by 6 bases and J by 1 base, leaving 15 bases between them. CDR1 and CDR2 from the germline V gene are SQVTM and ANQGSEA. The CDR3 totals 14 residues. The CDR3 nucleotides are TGCAGCGTAGCCCGTGGGGGTGGCCAAGAGACCCAGTACTTC. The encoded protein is CSVARGGGQETQYF.

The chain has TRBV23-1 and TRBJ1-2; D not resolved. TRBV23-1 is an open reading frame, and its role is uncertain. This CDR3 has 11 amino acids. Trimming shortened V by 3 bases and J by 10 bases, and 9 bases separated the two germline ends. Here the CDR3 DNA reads TGCGCCAGCAGTCAGGGCAGGACCTACACCTTC. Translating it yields CASSQGRTYTF.

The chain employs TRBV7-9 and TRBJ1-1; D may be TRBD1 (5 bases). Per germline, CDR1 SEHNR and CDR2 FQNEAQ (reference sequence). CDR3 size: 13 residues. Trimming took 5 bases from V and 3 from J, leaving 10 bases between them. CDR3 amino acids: CASSPGGYTEAFF. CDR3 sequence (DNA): TGTGCCAGCAGCCCGGGGGGGTACACTGAAGCTTTCTTT.

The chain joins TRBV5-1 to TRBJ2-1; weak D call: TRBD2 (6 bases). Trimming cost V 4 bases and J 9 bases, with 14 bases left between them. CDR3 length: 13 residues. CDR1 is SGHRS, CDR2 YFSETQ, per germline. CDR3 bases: TGCGCCAGCAGCCTGGAGGGATGGGGTGAGCAGTTCTTC. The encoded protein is CASSLEGWGEQFF.

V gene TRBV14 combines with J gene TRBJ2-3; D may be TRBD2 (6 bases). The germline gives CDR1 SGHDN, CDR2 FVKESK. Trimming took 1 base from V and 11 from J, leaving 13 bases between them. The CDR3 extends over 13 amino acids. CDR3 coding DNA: TGTGCCAGCAGCCAAGTCTTCGGGGGTATGCAGTATTTT. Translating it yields CASSQVFGGMQYF.

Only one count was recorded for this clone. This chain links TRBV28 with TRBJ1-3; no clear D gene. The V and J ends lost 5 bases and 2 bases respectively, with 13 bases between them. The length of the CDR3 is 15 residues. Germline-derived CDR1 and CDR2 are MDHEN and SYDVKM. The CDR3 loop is CASSPSGLAGNTIYF. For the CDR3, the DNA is TGTGCCAGCAGTCCCTCCGGGCTTGCTGGAAACACCATATATTTT.

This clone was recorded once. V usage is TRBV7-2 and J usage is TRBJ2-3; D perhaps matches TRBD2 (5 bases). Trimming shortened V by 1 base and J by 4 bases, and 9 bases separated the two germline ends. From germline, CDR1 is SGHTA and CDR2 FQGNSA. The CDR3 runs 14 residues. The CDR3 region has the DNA TGTGCCAGCAGCTTAGTGGGAGATGCAGATACGCAGTATTTT. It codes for CASSLVGDADTQYF.